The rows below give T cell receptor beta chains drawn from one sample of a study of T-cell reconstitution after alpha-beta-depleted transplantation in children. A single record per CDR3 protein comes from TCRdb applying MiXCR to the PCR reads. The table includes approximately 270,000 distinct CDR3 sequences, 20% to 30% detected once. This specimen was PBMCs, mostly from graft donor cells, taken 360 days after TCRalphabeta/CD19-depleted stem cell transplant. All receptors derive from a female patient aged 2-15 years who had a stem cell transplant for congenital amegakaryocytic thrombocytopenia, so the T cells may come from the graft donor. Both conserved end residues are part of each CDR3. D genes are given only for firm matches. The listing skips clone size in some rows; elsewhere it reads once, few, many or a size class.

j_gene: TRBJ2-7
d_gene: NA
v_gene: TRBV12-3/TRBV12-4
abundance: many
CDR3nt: TGTGCCACAGGGGGGTTCGGATCCTACGAGCAGTACTTC
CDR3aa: CATGGFGSYEQYF

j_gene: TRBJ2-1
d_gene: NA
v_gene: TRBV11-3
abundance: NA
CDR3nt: TGTGCCAGCAGCTTAGAGGGACTCGGGGGTGAGCAGTTCTTC
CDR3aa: CASSLEGLGGEQFF

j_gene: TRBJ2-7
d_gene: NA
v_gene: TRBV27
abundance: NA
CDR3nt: TGTGCCAGCAGTTTATACTCTGACGACGAGCAGTACTTC
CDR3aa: CASSLYSDDEQYF

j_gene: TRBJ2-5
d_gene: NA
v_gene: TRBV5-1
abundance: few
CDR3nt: TGCGCCAGCAGCTCATGGCGGGTAGGGGAGACCCAGTACTTC
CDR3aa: CASSSWRVGETQYF

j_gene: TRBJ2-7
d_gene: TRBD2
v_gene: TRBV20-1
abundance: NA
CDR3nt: TGCAGTGCTAGCTACCTGGGCGGGGGGCCGTGGTACGAGCAGTACTTC
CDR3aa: CSASYLGGGPWYEQYF

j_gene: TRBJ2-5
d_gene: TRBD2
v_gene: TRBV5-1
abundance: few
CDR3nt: TGCGCCAGCAGCTTTGGAGCGGGGGTCCAAGAGACCCAGTACTTC
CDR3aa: CASSFGAGVQETQYF

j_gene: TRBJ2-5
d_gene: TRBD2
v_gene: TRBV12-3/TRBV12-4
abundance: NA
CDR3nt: TGTGCCAGCAGTTCCCCCGGGGGGGGGAGTTGGACCCAGTACTTC
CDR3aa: CASSSPGGGSWTQYF

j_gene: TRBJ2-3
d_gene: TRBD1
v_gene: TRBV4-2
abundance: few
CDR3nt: TGTGCCAGCAGCTCCGGGACAGGATCGGATACGCAGTATTTT
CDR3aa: CASSSGTGSDTQYF

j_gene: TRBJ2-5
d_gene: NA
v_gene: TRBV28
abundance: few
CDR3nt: TGTGCCAGCAGTTTACGGGCAGCAGCACAAGAGACCCAGTACTTC
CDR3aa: CASSLRAAAQETQYF

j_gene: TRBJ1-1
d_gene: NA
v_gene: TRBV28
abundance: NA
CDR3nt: TGTGCCAGCAGTCACCAGTGGATGGCTTTCTTT
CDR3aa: CASSHQWMAFF

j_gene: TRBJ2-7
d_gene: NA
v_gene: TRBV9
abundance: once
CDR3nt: TGTGCCAGCAGCGTAGCGGCGGCCACTTCGGGCGAGCAGTACTTC
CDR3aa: CASSVAAATSGEQYF

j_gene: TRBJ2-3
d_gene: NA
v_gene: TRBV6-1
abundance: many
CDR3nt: TGTGCCACCCTCGAGCTGGGGATCACAGATACGCAGTATTTT
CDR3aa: CATLELGITDTQYF

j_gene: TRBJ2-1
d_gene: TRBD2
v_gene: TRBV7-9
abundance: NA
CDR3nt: TGTGCCAGCAGCAGGACGAGACTAGCGCACTCCTACAATGAGCAGTTCTTC
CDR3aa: CASSRTRLAHSYNEQFF

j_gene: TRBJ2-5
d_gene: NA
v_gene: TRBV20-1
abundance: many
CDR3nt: TGCAGTGCTAGTCCTGAGATCCAAGAGACCCAGTACTTC
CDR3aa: CSASPEIQETQYF

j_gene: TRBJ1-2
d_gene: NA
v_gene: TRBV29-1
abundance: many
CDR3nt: TGCAGCGTTGAAGAATCCAGGGGCGTCCATGGCTACACCTTC
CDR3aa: CSVEESRGVHGYTF

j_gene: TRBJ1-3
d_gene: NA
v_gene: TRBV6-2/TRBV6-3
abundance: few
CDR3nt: TGTGCCAGCAGTTATTTGGGCAGAAGCTCTGGAAACACCATATATTTT
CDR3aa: CASSYLGRSSGNTIYF